This T cell receptor beta chain came from a study of blood T cell repertoires in COVID-19. Overall study: Donors in the United States, Italy and Spain gave samples during acute or convalescent COVID-19. In each case, the material was cDNA or gDNA derived from T cells, B-cell-depleted T cells, or PBMCs.

Authors' data handling: Amplification with reference gene primers provided the estimates of nucleated cell counts. Method: immunoSEQ multiplex PCR; TCRdb's copy keeps in-frame clones and lacks some. Clone size and V and J calls were adopted from that table, with D and trimming inferred from the DNA. The top ten clones hold roughly 12% of a sample with about 240,000 clones, around 86% of them seen once. This CDR3 has 17 amino acids. Unmatched junction bases numbered 11, after V lost 0 bases and J lost 3 bases. Germline V gene sequence: CDR1 SGHKS, CDR2 YYEKEE (reference sequence). The receptor's source is a woman aged 60-70 years with active or convalescent COVID-19. The sample taken for sequencing was peripheral blood. J is TRBJ1-2 and V is TRBV5-5; TRBD1 aligns across 7 bases. The CDR3 DNA sequence: TGTGCCAGCAGCTTGGCCACGACAGGGACGGTAGACTATGGCTACACCTTC. Protein sequence: CASSLATTGTVDYGYTF.